These T cell receptor beta chains were read from a single sample in a study of T cells in Graves' hyperthyroidism and ophthalmopathy. TCRdb reprocessed the multiplex PCR reads with MiXCR, giving one entry per CDR3 protein. The sample has 730,000 or so distinct CDR3 sequences; around 20% are singletons. The sample comprised blood. Receptors were obtained from a woman aged 50 to 60 with Graves' hyperthyroidism that later progressed to Graves' ophthalmopathy. The CDR3 runs from the conserved cysteine through the conserved F or W. D genes are given only for firm matches. The size entry is marked missing in some rows and otherwise reads once, few, many or a size class.

j_gene: TRBJ2-5
v_gene: TRBV10-3
abundance: -
d_gene: TRBD1
CDR3aa: CAISDRGFETQYF
CDR3nt: TGTGCCATCAGTGACAGGGGGTTTGAGACCCAGTACTTC

j_gene: TRBJ2-2
v_gene: TRBV2
abundance: -
d_gene: TRBD1
CDR3aa: CASSIVGQGTTGELFF
CDR3nt: TGTGCCAGTAGTATTGTGGGACAGGGGACCACCGGGGAGCTGTTTTTT

j_gene: TRBJ1-1
v_gene: TRBV6-1
abundance: -
d_gene: -
CDR3aa: CASSGSTEAFF
CDR3nt: TGTGCCAGCAGTGGAAGCACTGAAGCTTTCTTT

j_gene: TRBJ1-5
v_gene: TRBV14
abundance: -
d_gene: -
CDR3aa: CASSQESRGLSNQPQHF
CDR3nt: TGTGCCAGCAGCCAAGAGTCTCGGGGGCTTAGCAATCAGCCCCAGCATTTT

j_gene: TRBJ1-3
v_gene: TRBV28
abundance: few
d_gene: -
CDR3aa: CASSLRGTPNTIYF
CDR3nt: TGTGCCAGCAGTTTACGGGGGACACCTAACACCATATATTTT

j_gene: TRBJ2-5
v_gene: TRBV30
abundance: few
d_gene: -
CDR3aa: CAWGAGRQETQYF
CDR3nt: TGTGCCTGGGGAGCGGGCCGACAAGAGACCCAGTACTTC

j_gene: TRBJ1-1
v_gene: TRBV5-1
abundance: many
d_gene: -
CDR3aa: CASSLVGATEAFF
CDR3nt: TGCGCCAGCAGCTTGGTCGGGGCCACTGAAGCTTTCTTT

j_gene: TRBJ2-1
v_gene: TRBV2
abundance: many
d_gene: TRBD1
CDR3aa: CASRGSGGLYNEQFF
CDR3nt: TGTGCCAGCAGGGGATCAGGGGGCCTCTACAATGAGCAGTTCTTC

j_gene: TRBJ2-6
v_gene: TRBV9
abundance: few
d_gene: TRBD2
CDR3aa: CASSVVGGGPSVLTF
CDR3nt: TGTGCCAGCAGCGTAGTCGGCGGGGGGCCCTCCGTCCTGACTTTC

j_gene: TRBJ1-1
v_gene: TRBV5-6
abundance: many
d_gene: -
CDR3aa: CASSFSFGVPEAFF
CDR3nt: TGTGCCAGCAGCTTCTCTTTCGGGGTTCCTGAAGCTTTCTTT

j_gene: TRBJ1-4
v_gene: TRBV7-9
abundance: -
d_gene: -
CDR3aa: CASSHWGATNEKLFF
CDR3nt: TGTGCCAGCAGCCATTGGGGCGCAACTAATGAAAAACTGTTTTTT

j_gene: TRBJ1-1
v_gene: TRBV5-6
abundance: -
d_gene: TRBD1
CDR3aa: CASSFTAGTGADTEAFF
CDR3nt: TGTGCCAGCAGCTTCACTGCCGGGACAGGGGCCGACACTGAAGCTTTCTTT

j_gene: TRBJ1-1
v_gene: TRBV20-1
abundance: many
d_gene: -
CDR3aa: CSATDNVAEAFF
CDR3nt: TGCAGTGCTACGGACAACGTCGCTGAAGCTTTCTTT

j_gene: TRBJ2-2
v_gene: TRBV27
abundance: -
d_gene: TRBD2
CDR3aa: CASSLAGDRELFF
CDR3nt: TGTGCCAGCAGTCTAGCGGGGGACCGGGAGCTGTTTTTT

j_gene: TRBJ2-3
v_gene: TRBV30
abundance: many
d_gene: -
CDR3aa: CAWRGAGVDTQYF
CDR3nt: TGTGCCTGGAGAGGGGCTGGCGTGGATACGCAGTATTTT

j_gene: TRBJ1-5
v_gene: TRBV19
abundance: few
d_gene: TRBD1
CDR3aa: CASSSGQGGGQPQHF
CDR3nt: TGTGCCAGTAGTTCGGGACAGGGGGGCGGTCAGCCCCAGCATTTT

j_gene: TRBJ2-5
v_gene: TRBV7-9
abundance: -
d_gene: TRBD2
CDR3aa: CASSLESSGFGETQYF
CDR3nt: TGTGCCAGCAGCTTAGAATCTAGCGGATTTGGGGAGACCCAGTACTTC

j_gene: TRBJ1-2
v_gene: TRBV30
abundance: many
d_gene: -
CDR3aa: CAWKGNYGYTF
CDR3nt: TGTGCCTGGAAAGGGAACTATGGCTACACCTTC

j_gene: TRBJ2-1
v_gene: TRBV27
abundance: -
d_gene: -
CDR3aa: CASSLEGLPGQFF
CDR3nt: TGTGCCAGCAGTTTAGAGGGCCTCCCGGGGCAGTTCTTC

j_gene: TRBJ2-2
v_gene: TRBV20-1
abundance: -
d_gene: -
CDR3aa: CSARTQGGTGELFF
CDR3nt: TGCAGTGCTAGAACCCAGGGTGGCACCGGGGAGCTGTTTTTT

j_gene: TRBJ1-6
v_gene: TRBV2
abundance: -
d_gene: -
CDR3aa: CASSEAGQDNSPLHF
CDR3nt: TGTGCCAGCAGTGAGGCGGGACAAGATAATTCACCCCTCCACTTT

j_gene: TRBJ2-1
v_gene: TRBV6-2/TRBV6-3
abundance: many
d_gene: TRBD1
CDR3aa: CASRTGASDEQFF
CDR3nt: TGTGCCAGCAGAACAGGGGCGTCCGATGAGCAGTTCTTC

j_gene: TRBJ2-1
v_gene: TRBV20-1
abundance: -
d_gene: -
CDR3aa: CSVTGGANTDEQFF
CDR3nt: TGCAGTGTTACTGGGGGGGCCAATACGGATGAGCAGTTCTTC

j_gene: TRBJ1-3
v_gene: TRBV10-2
abundance: -
d_gene: -
CDR3aa: CASKTDISGNTIYF
CDR3nt: TGCGCCAGCAAGACCGACATCTCTGGAAACACCATATATTTT

j_gene: TRBJ2-5
v_gene: TRBV2
abundance: many
d_gene: -
CDR3aa: CASMQFQETQYF
CDR3nt: TGTGCCAGCATGCAGTTCCAAGAGACCCAGTACTTC

j_gene: TRBJ2-7
v_gene: TRBV7-9
abundance: many
d_gene: TRBD2
CDR3aa: CASSPSGEHYEQYF
CDR3nt: TGTGCCAGCAGCCCTAGCGGGGAGCACTACGAGCAGTACTTC

j_gene: TRBJ2-4
v_gene: TRBV5-1
abundance: -
d_gene: TRBD2
CDR3aa: CASSLGAGGDIQYF
CDR3nt: TGCGCCAGCAGCTTGGGAGCGGGGGGGGACATTCAGTACTTC

j_gene: TRBJ1-5
v_gene: TRBV6-1
abundance: few
d_gene: -
CDR3aa: CASTPGGLENQPQHF
CDR3nt: TGTGCCAGCACCCCTGGGGGCCTGGAGAATCAGCCCCAGCATTTT

j_gene: TRBJ1-1
v_gene: TRBV2
abundance: few
d_gene: -
CDR3aa: CASRQGYTESFF
CDR3nt: TGTGCCAGCAGGCAGGGTTACACTGAATCTTTCTTT

j_gene: TRBJ1-1
v_gene: TRBV5-8
abundance: many
d_gene: -
CDR3aa: CASSYQIEAFF
CDR3nt: TGTGCCAGCAGCTACCAGATTGAAGCTTTCTTT

j_gene: TRBJ2-5
v_gene: TRBV24-1
abundance: -
d_gene: TRBD2
CDR3aa: CATSPAIAGIGETQYF
CDR3nt: TGTGCCACCAGTCCCGCTATAGCGGGGATCGGTGAGACCCAGTACTTC

j_gene: TRBJ1-3
v_gene: TRBV15
abundance: -
d_gene: -
CDR3aa: CATSLGGSGNTIYF
CDR3nt: TGTGCCACCAGCCTGGGGGGCTCTGGAAACACCATATATTTT